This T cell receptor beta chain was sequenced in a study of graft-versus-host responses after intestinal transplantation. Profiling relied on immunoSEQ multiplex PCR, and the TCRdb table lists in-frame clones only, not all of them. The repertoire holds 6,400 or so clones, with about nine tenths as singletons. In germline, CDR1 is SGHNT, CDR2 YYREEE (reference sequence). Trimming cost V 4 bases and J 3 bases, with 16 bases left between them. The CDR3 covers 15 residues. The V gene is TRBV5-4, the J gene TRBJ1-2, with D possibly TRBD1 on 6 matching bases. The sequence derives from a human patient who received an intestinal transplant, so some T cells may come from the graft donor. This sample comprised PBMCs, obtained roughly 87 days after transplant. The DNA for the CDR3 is TGTGCCAGCAGCCAGGCGGGGGCGGGGGACTATGGCTACACCTTC. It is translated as CASSQAGAGDYGYTF. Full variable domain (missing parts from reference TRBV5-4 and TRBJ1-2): ETGVTQSPTHLIKTRGQQVTLRCSSQSGHNTVSWYQQALGQGPQFIFQYYREEENGRGNFPPRFSGLQFPNYSSELNVNALELDDSALYLCASSQAGAGDYGYTFGSGTRLTVV.